These T cell receptor beta chains were read from a single sample in a study of CD8 T cells in Susac syndrome. TCRdb itself ran the immunoSEQ multiplex PCR reads through MiXCR, one entry per CDR3 protein. The profile shows about 180,000 distinct CDR3 sequences, approximately 95% of them singletons. What was sequenced was CD8+ T cells from PBMCs. The receptors derive from a human donor with multiple sclerosis. Each CDR3 is given with its conserved first and last residue. A D gene is named only where the DNA matches it firmly. Clone size is stated in some rows and not others, as once, few, many or a class when expanded.

J | size | V | D | DNA | CDR3
TRBJ2-5 | once | TRBV6-2/TRBV6-3 | . | TGTGCCAGCAGCCCCTTTTCCGGGTCAAGGGAGACCCAGTACTTC | CASSPFSGSRETQYF
TRBJ2-7 | . | TRBV6-6 | TRBD1 | TGTGCCAGCGGGACAGGGGGGACCGAGCAGTACTTC | CASGTGGTEQYF
TRBJ1-2 | . | TRBV7-3 | . | TGTGCCAGCAGCGAACATGGATCGGATGGCTACACCTTC | CASSEHGSDGYTF
TRBJ1-2 | once | TRBV5-4 | . | TGTGCCAGCAGGGAGACCAGGGGCGGGGACTATGGCTACACCTTC | CASRETRGGDYGYTF
TRBJ2-7 | . | TRBV24-1 | . | TGTGCCACCAGTGATGAGGGCTACGAGCAGTACTTC | CATSDEGYEQYF
TRBJ1-5 | . | TRBV20-1 | . | TGCAGTGCTAGCAGAGGGGGTCCATTCAATCAGCCCCAGCATTTT | CSASRGGPFNQPQHF
TRBJ1-1 | . | TRBV5-6 | . | TGTGCCAGCAGCTTGGAATGGGGCGTGGGGAAAACTGAAGCTTTCTTT | CASSLEWGVGKTEAFF
TRBJ2-7 | . | TRBV2 | TRBD2 | TGTGCCAGCAGGCCCGGACTACTAGCGGGAGGGCCTTTCTACGAGCAGTACTTC | CASRPGLLAGGPFYEQYF
TRBJ1-2 | . | TRBV18 | TRBD1 | TGTGCCAGCTCACCACGGTTCGGGACAGAAGCTAACTATGGCTACACCTTC | CASSPRFGTEANYGYTF
TRBJ2-3 | . | TRBV2 | TRBD1 | TGTGCCAGCTTCAGGGGGCGACTCACAGATACGCAGTATTTT | CASFRGRLTDTQYF
TRBJ1-1 | . | TRBV29-1 | . | TGCAGCGTCGGGCCATCGGTCATCGAAGCTTTCTTT | CSVGPSVIEAFF
TRBJ1-2 | . | TRBV20-1 | TRBD1 | TGCAGTGCTAACAGGGGTTCCGATGGCTACACCTTC | CSANRGSDGYTF
TRBJ2-1 | . | TRBV20-1 | TRBD2 | TGCAGTGGTACCCTAGCGGGGGACAATGAGCAGTTCTTC | CSGTLAGDNEQFF
TRBJ2-7 | . | TRBV20-1 | TRBD2 | TGCAGTGCTCGCAACTCCGGGACTAGCGGGGCAAACTCCTACGAGCAGTACTTC | CSARNSGTSGANSYEQYF
TRBJ1-2 | . | TRBV29-1 | . | TGCAGCGTTAGGGACCCCGGACACTATGGCTACACCTTC | CSVRDPGHYGYTF
TRBJ2-5 | . | TRBV12-3/TRBV12-4 | . | TGTGCCAGCAGCGCCCGACAGACCCAAGAGACCCAGTACTTC | CASSARQTQETQYF
TRBJ1-2 | . | TRBV29-1 | . | TGCAGCGTTGCAGCGGCAGGCCATGGCTACACCTTC | CSVAAAGHGYTF
TRBJ2-7 | . | TRBV20-1 | TRBD2 | TGCAGTGCTAGCGCCGGACTAGCGGGGGGGCTTTACGAGCAGTACTTC | CSASAGLAGGLYEQYF
TRBJ2-5 | . | TRBV12-3/TRBV12-4 | TRBD1 | TGTGCCAGCAGTGAGGGACAGGGGGTTGAGACCCAGTACTTC | CASSEGQGVETQYF
TRBJ2-7 | . | TRBV20-1 | TRBD1 | TGCAGTGCGCCCGGGACAGCTTACGAGCAGTACTTC | CSAPGTAYEQYF
TRBJ2-1 | . | TRBV14 | . | TGTGCCAGCAGCCAAGTAGACTATGAGCAGTTCTTC | CASSQVDYEQFF
TRBJ2-2 | . | TRBV20-1 | . | TGCAGTGCTAGAGTCCAAGGGGGTTTGATCACCGGGGAGCTGTTTTTT | CSARVQGGLITGELFF
TRBJ2-1 | once | TRBV27 | TRBD2 | TGTGCCAGCACGGCGGGAGGGGCATACAATGAGCAGTTCTTC | CASTAGGAYNEQFF
TRBJ2-1 | . | TRBV20-1 | . | TGCAGTGCTAGAGATCGGGCGGGAATTGTCTACAATGAGCAGTTCTTC | CSARDRAGIVYNEQFF
TRBJ2-3 | . | TRBV5-1 | . | TGCGCCAGCACCACCCGGGATACGCAGTATTTT | CASTTRDTQYF
TRBJ1-1 | . | TRBV3-1 | . | TGTGCCAGCAGCAAACCGGCTCTAACAGGTGAAGCTTTCTTT | CASSKPALTGEAFF
TRBJ2-6 | . | TRBV5-4 | TRBD2 | TGTGCCAGCAGCGGAGCTAGCGGGGGGCCCCCTGCTGGGGCCAACGTCCTGACTTTC | CASSGASGGPPAGANVLTF
TRBJ1-1 | . | TRBV11-2 | . | TGTGCCTCCCACTTTGGAGTCATGAACACTGAAGCTTTCTTT | CASHFGVMNTEAFF
TRBJ2-3 | . | TRBV27 | TRBD2 | TGTGCCAGCAGTCCGGGACTAGCGGAAAGAGATACGCAGTATTTT | CASSPGLAERDTQYF
TRBJ2-4 | once | TRBV20-1 | . | TGCAGTGCTAGAAAGACTATGTCGGAAGATTACTTC | CSARKTMSEDYF
TRBJ2-7 | . | TRBV5-4 | . | TGTGCCAGCAGCTTCGATGGCAACTACGAGCAGTACTTC | CASSFDGNYEQYF
TRBJ2-1 | . | TRBV4-1 | TRBD2 | TGCGCCAGCAGCCCCCAAGCGGGAGTCGCCAATGAGCAGTTCTTC | CASSPQAGVANEQFF
TRBJ2-7 | . | TRBV15 | . | TGTGCCACCAGCGGCGAAGTCACCTACGAGCAGTACTTC | CATSGEVTYEQYF
TRBJ1-5 | . | TRBV7-9 | . | TGTGCCAGCAGCGCGGACCTTAATCAGCCCCAGCATTTT | CASSADLNQPQHF
TRBJ1-1 | . | TRBV7-8 | . | TGTGCCAGCAGCGCCTTTCGGACAGATATAAACACTGAAGCTTTCTTT | CASSAFRTDINTEAFF
TRBJ2-1 | . | TRBV29-1 | TRBD1 | TGCAGCCTACAGGGGCATGAGCAGTTCTTC | CSLQGHEQFF
TRBJ2-2 | . | TRBV29-1 | TRBD1 | TGCAGCGTTCAGGGGGACGGGGAGCTGTTTTTT | CSVQGDGELFF
TRBJ2-7 | . | TRBV3-1 | . | TGTGCCAGCTCTCAAGGGGAAGAGCAGTACTTC | CASSQGEEQYF
TRBJ2-4 | . | TRBV27 | . | TGTGCCAGCAGTTTATCAGGGGACGGAGACATTCAGTACTTC | CASSLSGDGDIQYF
TRBJ1-5 | . | TRBV3-1 | . | TGTGCCAGCAGCCATAGCAATCAGCCCCAGCATTTT | CASSHSNQPQHF
TRBJ1-5 | . | TRBV19 | . | TGTGCCAGTAGTATGGGGGGACTGTCGGATCAGCCCCAGCATTTT | CASSMGGLSDQPQHF
TRBJ2-6 | . | TRBV27 | . | TGTGCCAGCAGTTTATCGTGGGGAGCCCCCTCTGGGGCCAACGTCCTGACTTTC | CASSLSWGAPSGANVLTF
TRBJ1-2 | . | TRBV7-9 | . | TGTGCCAGCAGCTTAGTGGTGAGGGAATATGGCTACACCTTC | CASSLVVREYGYTF
TRBJ2-5 | . | TRBV11-2 | . | TGTGCCAGCAGCTTGGCCTCAGAGACCCAGTACTTC | CASSLASETQYF
TRBJ2-3 | . | TRBV29-1 | . | TGCAGCGTTGGGGAACTTCGGGGGACAGATACGCAGTATTTT | CSVGELRGTDTQYF
TRBJ1-2 | . | TRBV7-9 | . | TGTGCCAGCAGCTTGAAAGGATGGGGCTACACCTTC | CASSLKGWGYTF
TRBJ2-2 | . | TRBV13 | . | TGTGCCAGCAGCTTATCTACGAACACCGGGGAGCTGTTTTTT | CASSLSTNTGELFF
TRBJ1-1 | . | TRBV19 | . | TGTGCCAGTACTCAGGGGATCGGGACTGAAGCTTTCTTT | CASTQGIGTEAFF